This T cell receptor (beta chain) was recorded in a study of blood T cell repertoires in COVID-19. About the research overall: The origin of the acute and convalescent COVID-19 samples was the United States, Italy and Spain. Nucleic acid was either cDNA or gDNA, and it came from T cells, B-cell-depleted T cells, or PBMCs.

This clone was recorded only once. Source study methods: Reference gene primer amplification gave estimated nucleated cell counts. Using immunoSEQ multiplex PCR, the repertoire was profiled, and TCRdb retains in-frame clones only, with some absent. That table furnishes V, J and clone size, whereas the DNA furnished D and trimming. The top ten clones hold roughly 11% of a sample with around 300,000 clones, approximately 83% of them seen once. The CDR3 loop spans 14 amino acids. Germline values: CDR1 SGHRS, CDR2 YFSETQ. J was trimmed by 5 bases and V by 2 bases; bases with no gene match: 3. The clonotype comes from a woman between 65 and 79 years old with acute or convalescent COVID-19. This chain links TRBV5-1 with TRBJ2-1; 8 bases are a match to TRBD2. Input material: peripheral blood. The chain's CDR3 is CASSFPAGDNEQFF. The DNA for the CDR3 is TGCGCCAGCAGCTTCCCAGCGGGGGACAATGAGCAGTTCTTC.